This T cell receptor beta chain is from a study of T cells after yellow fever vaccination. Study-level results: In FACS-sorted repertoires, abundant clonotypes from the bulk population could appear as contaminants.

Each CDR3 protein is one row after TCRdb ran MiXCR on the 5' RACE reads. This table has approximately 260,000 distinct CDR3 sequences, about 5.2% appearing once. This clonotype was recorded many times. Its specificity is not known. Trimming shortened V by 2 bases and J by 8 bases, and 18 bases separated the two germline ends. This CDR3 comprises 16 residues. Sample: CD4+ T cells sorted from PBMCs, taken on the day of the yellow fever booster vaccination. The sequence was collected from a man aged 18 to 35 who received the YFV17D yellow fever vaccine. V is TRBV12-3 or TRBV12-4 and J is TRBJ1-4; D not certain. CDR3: CASSLSVGQLGEKLFF. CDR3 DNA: TGTGCCAGCAGTTTAAGTGTTGGGCAGCTGGGGGAAAAACTGTTTTTT.